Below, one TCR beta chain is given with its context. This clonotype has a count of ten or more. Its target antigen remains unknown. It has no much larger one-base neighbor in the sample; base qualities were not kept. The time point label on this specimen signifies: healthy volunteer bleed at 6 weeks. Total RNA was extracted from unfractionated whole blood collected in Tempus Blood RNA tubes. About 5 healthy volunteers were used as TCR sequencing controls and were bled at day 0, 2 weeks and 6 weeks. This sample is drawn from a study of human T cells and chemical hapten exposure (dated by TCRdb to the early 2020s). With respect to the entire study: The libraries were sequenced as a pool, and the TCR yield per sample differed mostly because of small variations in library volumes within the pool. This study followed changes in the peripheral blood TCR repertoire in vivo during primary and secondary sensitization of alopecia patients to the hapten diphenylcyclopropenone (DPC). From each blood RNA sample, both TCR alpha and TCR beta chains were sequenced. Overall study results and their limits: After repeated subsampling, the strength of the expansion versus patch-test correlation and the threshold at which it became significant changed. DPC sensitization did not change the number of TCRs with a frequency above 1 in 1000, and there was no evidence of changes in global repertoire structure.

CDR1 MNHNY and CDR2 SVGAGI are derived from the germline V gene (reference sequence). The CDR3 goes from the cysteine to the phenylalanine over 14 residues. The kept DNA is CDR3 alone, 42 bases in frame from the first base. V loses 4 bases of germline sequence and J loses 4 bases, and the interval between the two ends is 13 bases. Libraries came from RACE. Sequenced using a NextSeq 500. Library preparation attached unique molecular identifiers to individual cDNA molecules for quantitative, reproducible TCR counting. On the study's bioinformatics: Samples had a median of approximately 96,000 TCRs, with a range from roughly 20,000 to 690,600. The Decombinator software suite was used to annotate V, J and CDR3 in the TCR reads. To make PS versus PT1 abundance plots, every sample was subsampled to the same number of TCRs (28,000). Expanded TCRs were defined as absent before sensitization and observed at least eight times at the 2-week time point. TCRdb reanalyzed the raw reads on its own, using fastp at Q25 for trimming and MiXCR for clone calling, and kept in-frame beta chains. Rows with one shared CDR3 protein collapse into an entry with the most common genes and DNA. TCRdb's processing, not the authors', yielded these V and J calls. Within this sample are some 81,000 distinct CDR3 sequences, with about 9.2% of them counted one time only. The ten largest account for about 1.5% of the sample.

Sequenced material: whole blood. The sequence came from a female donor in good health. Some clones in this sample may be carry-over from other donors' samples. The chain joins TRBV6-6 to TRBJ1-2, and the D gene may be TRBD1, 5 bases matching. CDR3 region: CASSFRADPYGYTF. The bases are TGTGCCAGCAGTTTCAGGGCAGACCCCTATGGCTACACCTTC.